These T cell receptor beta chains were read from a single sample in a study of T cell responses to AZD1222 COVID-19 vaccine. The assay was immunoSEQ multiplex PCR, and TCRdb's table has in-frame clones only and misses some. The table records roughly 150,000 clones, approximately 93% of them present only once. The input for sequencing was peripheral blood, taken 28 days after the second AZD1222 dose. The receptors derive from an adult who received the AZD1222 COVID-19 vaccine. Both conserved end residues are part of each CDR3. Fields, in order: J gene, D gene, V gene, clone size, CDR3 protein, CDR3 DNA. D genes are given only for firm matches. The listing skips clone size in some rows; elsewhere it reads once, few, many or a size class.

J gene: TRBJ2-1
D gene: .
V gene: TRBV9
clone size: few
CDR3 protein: CASSPVPLDNEQFF
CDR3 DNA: TGTGCCAGCAGCCCGGTCCCCCTCGACAATGAGCAGTTCTTC

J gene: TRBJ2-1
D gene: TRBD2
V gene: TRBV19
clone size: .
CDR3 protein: CASSTRTSGSHNEQFF
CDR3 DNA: TGTGCCAGTAGTACCCGGACTAGCGGGAGCCACAATGAGCAGTTCTTC

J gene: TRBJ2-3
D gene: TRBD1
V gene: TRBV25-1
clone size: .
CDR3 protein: CASRMTGRADTQYF
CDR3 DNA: TGTGCCAGCAGGATGACAGGGAGAGCAGATACGCAGTATTTT

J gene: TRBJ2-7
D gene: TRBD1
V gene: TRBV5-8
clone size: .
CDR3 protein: CASTSDGTGTREQYF
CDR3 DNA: TGTGCCAGCACTTCTGACGGGACAGGGACGAGGGAGCAGTACTTC

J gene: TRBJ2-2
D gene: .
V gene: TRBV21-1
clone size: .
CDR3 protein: CAYIEFNTGELFF
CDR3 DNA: TGTGCCTACATAGAGTTCAACACCGGGGAGCTGTTTTTT

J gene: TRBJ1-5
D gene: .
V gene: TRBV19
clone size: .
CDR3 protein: CASSIKGGRGPQPQHF
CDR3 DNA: TGTGCCAGTAGTATTAAAGGTGGCAGGGGTCCTCAGCCCCAGCATTTT

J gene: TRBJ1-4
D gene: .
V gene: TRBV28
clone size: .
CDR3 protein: CASSLVENRAREKLFF
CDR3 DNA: TGTGCCAGCAGTTTAGTGGAGAACAGGGCGAGGGAAAAACTGTTTTTT

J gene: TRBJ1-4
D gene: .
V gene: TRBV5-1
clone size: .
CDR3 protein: CASSLGATNEKLFF
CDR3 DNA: TGCGCCAGCAGCTTGGGGGCGACTAATGAAAAACTGTTTTTT

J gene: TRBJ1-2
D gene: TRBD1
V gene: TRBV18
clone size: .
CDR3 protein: CASSPSQGADGYTF
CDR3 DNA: TGTGCCAGCTCACCTTCACAGGGGGCGGATGGCTACACCTTC

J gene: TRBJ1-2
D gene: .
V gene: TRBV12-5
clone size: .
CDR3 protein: CASGLEGANYGYTF
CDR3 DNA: TGTGCTAGTGGTTTGGAGGGGGCTAACTATGGCTACACCTTC

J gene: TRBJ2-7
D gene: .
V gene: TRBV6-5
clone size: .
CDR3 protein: CASRRTPGLEEIF
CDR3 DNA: TGTGCCAGCAGACGCACCCCCGGACTGGAGGAGATATTC

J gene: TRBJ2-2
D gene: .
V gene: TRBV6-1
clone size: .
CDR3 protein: CASSEGRMVTGELFF
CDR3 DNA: TGTGCCAGCAGTGAGGGCAGGATGGTCACCGGGGAGCTGTTTTTT

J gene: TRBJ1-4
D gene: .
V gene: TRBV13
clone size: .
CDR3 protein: CASSRRVNEKLFF
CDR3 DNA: TGTGCCAGCAGCCGTCGCGTTAATGAAAAACTGTTTTTT

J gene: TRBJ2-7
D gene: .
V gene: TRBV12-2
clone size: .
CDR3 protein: CAKGGQYF
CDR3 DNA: TGTGCAAAGGGGGGGCAGTACTTC

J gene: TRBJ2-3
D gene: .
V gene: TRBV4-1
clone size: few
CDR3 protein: CASSQRADTQYF
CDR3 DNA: TGCGCCAGCAGCCAGCGAGCAGATACGCAGTATTTT

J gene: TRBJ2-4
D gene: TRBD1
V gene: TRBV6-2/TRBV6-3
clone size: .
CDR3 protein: CASSYSSGTGGRVIQYF
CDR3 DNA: TGTGCCAGCAGTTACTCTTCCGGGACAGGGGGAAGAGTCATTCAGTACTTC

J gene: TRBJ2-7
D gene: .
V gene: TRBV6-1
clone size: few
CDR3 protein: CASAPSFPYEQYF
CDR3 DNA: TGTGCCAGCGCCCCGAGTTTTCCCTACGAGCAGTACTTC

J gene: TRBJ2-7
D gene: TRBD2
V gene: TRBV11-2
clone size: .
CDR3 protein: CASSLEVLTSDNYEQYF
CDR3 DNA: TGTGCCAGCAGCTTAGAGGTCCTGACTAGCGATAACTACGAGCAGTACTTC

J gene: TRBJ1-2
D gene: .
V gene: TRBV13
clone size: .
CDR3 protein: CASSLVGGRAIDGYTF
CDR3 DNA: TGTGCCAGCAGCTTAGTGGGGGGAAGAGCTATAGATGGCTACACCTTC

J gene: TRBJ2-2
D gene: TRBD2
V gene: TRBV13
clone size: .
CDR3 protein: CASSTGLAGAAGELFF
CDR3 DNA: TGTGCCAGCAGCACCGGACTAGCGGGAGCAGCCGGGGAGCTGTTTTTT

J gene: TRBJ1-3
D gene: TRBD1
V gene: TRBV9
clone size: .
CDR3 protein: CASSVGGTGPNTIYF
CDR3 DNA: TGTGCCAGCAGCGTAGGGGGGACAGGGCCGAACACCATATATTTT

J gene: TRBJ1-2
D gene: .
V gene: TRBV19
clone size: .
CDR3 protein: CASSISRGLNYGYTF
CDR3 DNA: TGTGCCAGTAGTATATCCAGGGGTTTGAACTATGGCTACACCTTC

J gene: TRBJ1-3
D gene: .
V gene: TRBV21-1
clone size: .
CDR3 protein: CASSTGQLSGNTIYF
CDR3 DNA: TGTGCCAGCAGCACGGGACAGCTTTCTGGAAACACCATATATTTT

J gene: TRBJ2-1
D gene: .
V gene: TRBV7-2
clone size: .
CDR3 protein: CASSLAGGPDEQFF
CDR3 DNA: TGTGCCAGCAGCTTAGCGGGGGGGCCGGATGAGCAGTTCTTC